The count of the clone carrying this T cell receptor (beta chain) is one. The antigen is unknown. The junction departs from germline at one end; a sequencing error may be responsible. The source of the sample is a study of shared clonotypes between healthy human individuals. The CDR3 is 13 residues long. In germline, CDR1 is LNHDA, CDR2 SQIVND (reference sequence). Measured with immunoSEQ multiplex PCR; TCRdb has only the in-frame clones, and not every one. The sample comprises 450,000 to 500,000 clones, 81% of which are singletons, and 10% to 15% rests with the top ten. Overall study results and limits: Among donors, sharing of clonotypes was expected to be affected by sequencing depth.

The chain is built from TRBV19 and TRBJ1-5, with 10 bases fitting TRBD1. This receptor was obtained from a woman in her thirties or forties in good health. Some clones in this sample may be carry-over from other donors' samples. The specimen was PBMCs. The CDR3 spells CGTGDYSNQPQHF. CDR3 nucleotide sequence: TGCGGGACAGGGGATTATAGCAATCAGCCCCAGCATTTT.